These 18 T cell receptor beta chains originate from one sample sequenced in a study of cytomegalovirus exposure and HLA in healthy donors. It was with 60 Vbeta and 13 Jbeta primers that the PCR ran. Sequenced by immunoSEQ multiplex PCR; TCRdb stores in-frame clones only, minus some. The sample lists 110,000 or so clones, around 86% seen once, with 2.2% in the top ten. The sample consisted of PBMCs. These receptors were collected from a woman in her 30s in good health and CMV-seronegative.

V gene TRBV9 combines with J gene TRBJ2-7; 10 bases line up with TRBD1. V dropped 4 bases and J dropped 4; count of bases not matched to a gene: 8. Germline V gene data show CDR1 as SGDLS and CDR2 as YYNGEE. This CDR3 has 15 residues. CDR3 region: CASSNGQGVGYEQYF. The CDR3 region has the DNA TGTGCCAGCAGCAACGGACAGGGGGTGGGGTACGAGCAGTACTTC.

As concerns this clone: Sequence at one end of the junction differs from germline and may be a read error. The chain links TRBV7-9 to TRBJ2-5, with a possible D match to TRBD2 (6 bases). Per the germline V gene, CDR1 is SEHNR and CDR2 is FQNEAQ (reference sequence). The CDR3 spans 14 residues. The CDR3 is CSSSYTLAQETQYF. CDR3 nucleotide sequence: TGTTCCAGCAGCTATACACTAGCACAAGAGACCCAGTACTTC.

This chain uses TRBV9 with TRBJ1-2; 7 nucleotides match TRBD1. This CDR3 contains 12 residues. Germline CDR1 and CDR2: SGDLS and YYNGEE. With 4 bases clipped from V and 11 bases from J, the junction kept 8 bases outside the gene matches. CDR3 nucleotides: TGTGCCAGCAGCTCATCCGGACAGGAGTACACCTTC. Its translation is CASSSSGQEYTF.

This clone was seen a few times. The J gene is TRBJ2-3, the V gene TRBV19, with 10 bases matching TRBD1. Germline lookup yields CDR1 LNHDA and CDR2 SQIVND (reference sequence). The CDR3 contains 14 residues. After removal of 5 bases from V and 5 bases from J, the junction contained 4 bases not matched to a gene. The CDR3 DNA follows: TGTGCCAGTAGTTTCCGGGACAGGGGAGATACGCAGTATTTT. Encoded protein: CASSFRDRGDTQYF.

The rearrangement links TRBV15 to TRBJ2-1; tentatively, D is TRBD1 (6 bases). The CDR3 is 15 residues long. Germline V gene data show CDR1 as LNHNV and CDR2 as YYDKDF (reference sequence). V lost 1 base to trimming and J lost 6 bases, with 13 bases between them. The CDR3 nucleotides read TGTGCCACCAGCAGAGCCCTGGTAGGGGGCAATGAGCAGTTCTTC. This translates into CATSRALVGGNEQFF.

In this sample, this clone turned up a few times. The chain employs TRBV6-4 and TRBJ1-2; 7 bases align to TRBD1. The CDR3 runs 15 residues. V dropped 2 bases and J dropped 6; count of bases not matched to a gene: 9. Germline V CDR1 and CDR2: MRHNA, SNTAGT. The CDR3 nucleotides read TGTGCCAGCAGTGACCCGAACAGGGGATTACATGGCTACACCTTC. This encodes CASSDPNRGLHGYTF.

The chain uses TRBV5-8 and TRBJ2-5, with a tentative D call TRBD2 (5 bases). CDR3 length: 13 residues. CDR1 and CDR2 from the germline V gene are SGHTS and YDEGEE. The ends were cut back, 5 bases at V and 5 bases at J, with 13 bases in the middle. CDR3 in amino acids: CASRVGGWETQYF. CDR3 in DNA: TGTGCCAGCAGAGTCGGAGGATGGGAGACCCAGTACTTC.

This chain links TRBV10-3 with TRBJ1-2; D uncertain. This CDR3 has 11 residues. Germline lookup yields CDR1 ENHRY and CDR2 SYGVKD. Trimming took off 3 bases at V and 5 bases at J, with 4 bases between the two ends. CDR3 protein: CAISDEYGYTF. DNA for the CDR3: TGTGCCATCAGTGACGAGTATGGCTACACCTTC.

The chain uses TRBV9 and TRBJ2-3; D is possibly TRBD2 (7 bases). Trimming pared 3 bases from V and 6 bases from J, leaving 23 bases between. This CDR3 is 17 amino acids long. The V gene's germline CDR1 is SGDLS and CDR2 YYNGEE. CDR3 region: CASSARTVPGGRDTQYF. In DNA form, the CDR3 reads TGTGCCAGCAGCGCCCGGACAGTCCCGGGGGGCAGGGATACGCAGTATTTT.

The chain combines TRBV27 with TRBJ1-1; D might be TRBD1 (6 bases). Germline lookup yields CDR1 MNHEY and CDR2 SMNVEV (reference sequence). The V end was cut by 6 bases, the J end by 7 bases, with 12 bases between. The CDR3 extends over 12 amino acids. CDR3 sequence reads: CASRLRGGEAFF. As DNA, the CDR3 is TGTGCCAGCAGGCTGAGGGGGGGTGAAGCTTTCTTT.

The rearrangement joins TRBV5-1 to TRBJ2-1; 9 bases align to TRBD2. The CDR3 extends over 14 amino acids. The junction had 5 bases not matched to a gene; V was cut back by 3 bases and J by 7 bases. Germline-derived CDR1 and CDR2 are SGHRS and YFSETQ. The CDR3 loop reads CASSSGLAFNEQFF. The CDR3 nucleotides are TGCGCCAGCAGCTCGGGACTAGCCTTTAATGAGCAGTTCTTC.

This chain links TRBV6-5 with TRBJ2-1, with D possibly being TRBD2 (5 bases). Germline loops: CDR1 MNHEY, CDR2 SVGAGI. V lost 7 bases to trimming and J lost 4 bases, with 17 bases between them. The CDR3 has 15 residues. The CDR3 DNA follows: TGTGCCAGCATGTTCGCGTCTTCGGGGTACAATGAGCAGTTCTTC. Translation gives CASMFASSGYNEQFF.

V is TRBV27 and J is TRBJ1-2; D might be TRBD1 (6 bases). This CDR3 contains 13 residues. The germline V and J ends were trimmed by 2 bases and 9 bases, with 13 bases remaining between them. In germline, CDR1 is MNHEY, CDR2 SMNVEV (reference sequence). CDR3 protein: CASSLNRVDSYTF. In DNA form, the CDR3 reads TGTGCCAGCAGTTTAAACAGGGTTGATAGCTACACCTTC.

The chain uses TRBV10-3 and TRBJ2-7; no clear D. Germline V lookup: CDR1 ENHRY, CDR2 SYGVKD. The CDR3 totals 11 residues. V was trimmed by 5 bases and J by 5 bases, leaving 7 bases between them. CDR3 DNA sequence: TGTGCCATCAGTATTAGTAACGAGCAGTACTTC. Amino acid sequence: CAISISNEQYF.

The chain joins TRBV4-1 to TRBJ2-5; no definite D call. The DNA end lines up better with TRBJ2-7; the J call may be wrong. The CDR3 totals 15 residues. Germline values: CDR1 MGHRA, CDR2 YSYEKL. CDR3 residues: CASSPHLDQAYEQYF. CDR3 in DNA: TGCGCCAGCAGCCCGCACCTAGACCAAGCCTACGAGCAGTACTTC.

Turning to this clone: Germline is not matched at one junction end, which may reflect a read error. The chain is built from TRBV9 and TRBJ2-2; maybe TRBD1 (5 bases). The CDR3 has 13 residues. Germline assignment: CDR1 SGDLS and CDR2 YYNGEE. CDR3 protein: CAGSTRDSGELFF. Here the CDR3 DNA reads TGTGCCGGCAGCACCAGGGATAGCGGGGAGCTGTTTTTT.

This clone was detected a few times. The V call is TRBV29-1, the J call TRBJ2-7; the match to TRBD1 covers 8 bases. The CDR3 spans 14 residues. CDR1 SQVTM and CDR2 ANQGSEA come from the germline V gene. J lost 6 bases, V lost 8 bases, and 15 bases had no gene match. The CDR3 spells CSFRGTGSLSEQYF. In nucleotides, the CDR3 is TGCAGCTTCCGAGGGACAGGATCCCTAAGCGAGCAGTACTTC.

The J gene is TRBJ2-1, the V gene TRBV2, with D hard to call. CDR1 SNHLY and CDR2 FYNNEI come from the germline V gene. Deletions cut 4 bases from V and 12 bases from J, with 13 bases between. There are 12 residues in the CDR3. The CDR3 nucleotides read TGTGCCAGCAGTGTCCGCGTGGGCTCGCAGTTCTTC. Translating gives CASSVRVGSQFF.